Shown below are 11 T cell receptor beta chains from a single sample sequenced in a study of neurological immune-mediated disorders. One entry per CDR3 protein results from TCRdb running MiXCR on the 5' RACE reads. The sample has some 60,000 distinct CDR3 sequences, around 3.8% seen once. Sequenced: PBMCs. The receptors here all came from a woman between 45 and 60 years old with multiple sclerosis.

This clonotype was seen a handful of times. A much bigger clone sits one base away, suggesting this may be a read error. In this CDR3 the conserved last residue, phenylalanine or tryptophan, is missing, so a read error is likely. V gene TRBV7-2 combines with J gene TRBJ1-2, with D uncertain. The CDR3 is 14 residues long. Germline V gives CDR1 SGHTA, CDR2 FQGNSA. V lost 6 bases and J lost 2, with 13 bases in between. CDR3 coding DNA: TGTGCCAGCAGTATAACCCCGGAGAACTATGGCTACACCATC. It codes for CASSITPENYGYTI.

This clonotype counts as medium-sized. The chain is built from TRBV5-1 and TRBJ1-1; D ambiguous. V lost 7 bases to trimming and J lost 1 base, with 11 bases between them. CDR1 is SGHRS, CDR2 YFSETQ, per germline. The CDR3 is made up of 13 amino acids. DNA of the CDR3: TGCGCCAGCGGCCTCCGGAGGAACACTGAAGCTTTCTTT. This codes for CASGLRRNTEAFF.

This clonotype appeared many times. The chain recombines TRBV11-2 with TRBJ2-7, with 9 bases fitting TRBD1. V shed 8 bases and J 0 bases; nucleotides not matched to a gene: 5. This CDR3 region has 14 residues. Germline values: CDR1 SGHAT, CDR2 FQNNGV. The CDR3 reads CASGGTGSSYEQYF. The CDR3 DNA reads TGTGCCAGCGGCGGGACAGGGAGCTCCTACGAGCAGTACTTC. Complete variable domain (other parts from reference TRBV11-2 and TRBJ2-7): EAGVAQSPRYKIIEKRQSVAFWCNPISGHATLYWYQQILGQGPKLLIQFQNNGVVDDSQLPKDRFSAERLKGVDSTLKIQPAKLEDSAVYLCASGGTGSSYEQYFGPGTRLTVT.

This clonotype was counted many times. V usage is TRBV10-3 and J usage is TRBJ2-7, with 7 bases identical to TRBD1. In germline, CDR1 is ENHRY, CDR2 SYGVKD. Losses at the gene ends were 7 bases for V and 2 bases for J; bases not matched to a gene: 5. The CDR3 consists of 13 residues. CDR3 DNA sequence: TGTGCCATCATGGGGGACAGCACCTACGAGCAGTACTTC. Its protein is CAIMGDSTYEQYF.

This clonotype was picked up many times. V gene TRBV20-1 combines with J gene TRBJ2-3; 10 positions match TRBD2. CDR3 length: 15 amino acids. Trimming took 5 bases from V and 2 from J; bases not matched to a gene: 7. Germline CDR1 and CDR2: DFQATT and SNEGSKA (reference sequence). As DNA, the CDR3 is TGCAGTGCTGGAGTACTAGCGGGATACACAGATACGCAGTATTTT. This gives the protein CSAGVLAGYTDTQYF.

This clonotype was found many times. V is TRBV20-1 and J is TRBJ2-1; TRBD2 matches 12 bases. Germline V gene lookup returns CDR1 DFQATT and CDR2 SNEGSKA (reference sequence). Trimming cost V 3 bases and J 4 bases; bases outside gene matches: 1. The CDR3 contains 14 residues. The CDR3 DNA reads as TGCAGTGCTAGGGGGACTAGCGGGTACAATGAGCAGTTCTTC. Translating gives CSARGTSGYNEQFF.

This clonotype was seen ten or more times. The chain uses TRBV20-1 and TRBJ2-1; possible D gene TRBD2, 7 bases. Germline loops: CDR1 DFQATT, CDR2 SNEGSKA (reference sequence). V lost 0 bases and J 8 bases, leaving 11 bases between the germline ends. This CDR3 is built from 13 residues. CDR3 bases: TGCAGTGCTAGAGATTGGGGGGGCTATGAGCAGTTCTTC. Its protein is CSARDWGGYEQFF.

This clonotype was picked up many times. The chain has TRBV20-1 and TRBJ1-5; 8 nucleotides agree with TRBD1. The CDR3 consists of 14 residues. J was trimmed by 6 bases and V by 1 base; bases with no gene match: 5. Germline values: CDR1 DFQATT, CDR2 SNEGSKA (reference sequence). This CDR3 is CSARAGQGGQPQHF. CDR3 coding DNA: TGCAGTGCTAGAGCAGGACAGGGTGGTCAGCCCCAGCATTTT.

This clonotype was observed at least ten times. The chain couples TRBV12-3 or TRBV12-4 to TRBJ2-7, with TRBD2 identical over 12 bases. This CDR3 contains 14 residues. Losses at the gene ends were 6 bases for V and 6 bases for J; bases not matched to a gene: 6. In nucleotides, the CDR3 is TGTGCCAGCAGCTGGACTAGCGGGAATCTCGAGCAGTACTTC. Translation: CASSWTSGNLEQYF.

This clonotype was seen ten or more times. The chain links TRBV18 to TRBJ2-5; a possible D gene is TRBD2 (5 bases). This CDR3 region has 13 residues. Trimming removed 2 bases at V and 5 bases at J, with 9 bases between. Germline CDR1 reads KGHSH; CDR2 reads LQKENI. This chain's CDR3 is CASSPSRGETQYF. The DNA for the CDR3 is TGTGCCAGCTCACCATCTCGGGGTGAGACCCAGTACTTC.

This clonotype was picked up many times. The rearrangement joins TRBV12-3 or TRBV12-4 to TRBJ2-7; no definite D call. Deletions cut 5 bases from V and 3 bases from J, with 8 bases between. The CDR3 runs 12 residues. CDR3 amino acids: CASSPSFYEQYF. Written as DNA, the CDR3 is TGTGCCAGCAGTCCGTCTTTCTACGAGCAGTACTTC.